The present entry profiles one T cell receptor (beta chain) with its context. Its antigen is unknown. Qualities for individual bases were not recorded, and no much larger clone is one base off. For the multiplex PCR, 52 forward TRBV primers and 13 reverse TRBJ primers were used, and amplification bias was corrected with both assay-based and computational methods. Rearranged TRB loci were amplified from genomic DNA by multiplex PCR within the immunoSEQ assay. TRB amplicons were sequenced using an Illumina HiSeq platform. From the authors' description of their analysis: Custom algorithms error-filtered the raw sequences and aligned the raw sequences to reference gene sequences, after which the immunoSEQ online tools were used for analysis. Productive and nonproductive TRB rearrangement frequencies were evaluated among both unique and total sequences. For TRB CDR3 positions 6 and 7, hydrophobicity together with amino acid composition served as the basis for assessing self-reactivity potential. Group comparisons used t tests, Mann-Whitney tests or two-way ANOVA run in Prism software. TCRdb took over this immuneACCESS table, retaining in-frame rearrangements with V and J assigned. Such tables are incomplete; in checked studies, under half of the missing clones stem from an unresolved V gene, and the remainder is unexplained. Clone size and the V and J calls come from that table; the DNA yielded D and trimming. The sample table holds fewer than 20,000 clones, of which 80% to 90% were seen once. Around 8% of the sample rests with the top ten.

Every CD3G-deficient patient showed evidence of autoimmunity, and the autoimmunity was more severe in two of the patients. Patients were tested at ages ranging from 2 to 39 years, and reduced naive and increased memory CD4+ and CD8+ T-cell proportions were found in the patients. CD4+ cells were FACS-sorted into CD25-high CD127-low regulatory T cells and CD25-low CD127-high conventional CD4+ T cells. The patient group comprised over 5 individuals with CD3G deficiency. An international network of physicians spanning the United States, Europe and Asia provided the patient samples and clinical data. Ficoll density separation was used to isolate peripheral blood mononuclear cells. Inclusive of the bounding cysteine and phenylalanine, the CDR3 is 14 residues long. The kept DNA is CDR3 alone, 42 bases in frame from the first base. V is cut back by 5 bases and J by 5 bases, with 5 bases in the junction unmatched. Based on the germline V gene, the CDR1 and CDR2 sequences are MDHEN and SYDVKM.

The data originate from a study of regulatory T cells (dated by TCRdb to between 2017 and 2018). A note on the overall study: The study compared T-cell receptor beta repertoires of sorted regulatory, conventional CD4+ and CD8+ T cells between CD3G-deficient patients and healthy controls.

Results and caveats for the whole study, not just this receptor: Repertoires from patients had restricted unique TRB V-J pairs and skewed V and J gene usage, with the strongest effect in regulatory T cells. Enrichment for hydrophobic residues at CDR3 positions 6 and 7 was found in conventional CD4+ T cells from CD3G-deficient patients, suggesting more self-reactive specificities.

Specimen: conventional CD4+ T cells sorted from blood. This clonotype was sampled from a person aged 25 to 39 with CD3G deficiency. The sequence joins TRBV28 to TRBJ1-5, and 8 junctional nucleotides match TRBD1. CDR3 sequence: CASSGYRGDQPQHF. The nucleotide sequence is given as TGTGCCAGCAGTGGCTACAGGGGGGATCAGCCCCAGCATTTT.